This T cell receptor beta chain was documented in a study of cytotoxic CD8 clonotypes in ibrutinib-treated CLL (dated by TCRdb to the early 2020s). Background on the whole study: The cohort was composed of 11 relapsed/refractory and about 15 treatment-naive patients; IGHV unmutated status was identified in about 17 patients. Longitudinal samples were obtainable from 26 of the 86 participants in the trial. Partial responses were observed in about 25 patients and complete responses in 2; after a median follow-up of roughly 62 months, remission was maintained in 15 or so patients and progression was observed in approximately 12. Cryopreserved peripheral blood mononuclear cells were collected at three points: before therapy, at response, and at either sustained remission or disease progression. An average of roughly 270,000 productive templates and approximately 91,000 productive rearrangements was obtained per sample. Response samples were taken after a median of approximately eleven months on treatment, ranging from about 6 to 40 months. Patients were still on ibrutinib when every remission and progressive disease sample was collected. What the study reported, not specific to this receptor: At baseline, clonality was higher than in age-matched healthy donors and showed a strong correlation with circulating CD8+ T-cell counts. Public clonotypes were rare and either shrank or stayed stable during treatment, and the rise in clonality at ibrutinib response reflected expansion of private clonotypes. Lymph node repertoires were not examined, and the timing of sampling was not matched between patients in sustained remission and those whose disease progressed. At ibrutinib response clonality went up, during sustained remission it held steady, and at progression it dropped back toward baseline.

On a MiSeq, deep resolution sequencing aimed for a depth between 1 in 1 million and 1 in 200,000 T cells, with each clonotype covered approximately 9.2x on average. TCR beta libraries were generated with the immunoSEQ hsTCRB Kit. The paper's processing steps were these. The data were analyzed with ImmunoSEQ Analyzer and ImmunoSEQ Data Assistant, and V, D and J gene assignments followed IMGT definitions. Clonality was computed as one minus normalized Shannon entropy of productive rearrangement frequencies, ranging from 0 to 1. Only overrepresented clonotypes making up at least 0.05% of the repertoire of each patient were included in the public clonotype analysis. Some twelve repertoires from age-matched healthy donors, obtained from immuneACCESS, served as clonality controls. What TCRdb holds here is the immuneACCESS table cut down to in-frame rearrangements. Part of the clones is not present; checked against another copy, under half of the missing clones reflect an unresolved V gene, and the others are unexplained. The V and J calls and clone size were taken over from that table, and D and trimming were inferred from the DNA. This sample has 200,000 to 250,000 clones in its table, and about three quarters of those were observed once. The ten largest clones add up to about 6.4% of the sample.

As to this clone: Its specific antigen is unknown. Base qualities are missing; no much larger clone stands one base away.

CDR1 and CDR2 are read off the germline V gene (reference sequence) as MNHEY and SMNVEV. V lost 5 bases and J lost 2 bases; the stretch between them is 11 bases long. The CDR3 numbers 14 residues from cysteine through phenylalanine. Of the read, only the CDR3 DNA is kept; its 42 bases are in frame from base 1. The intended sense of this specimen's time point label: 12 to 13 months on ibrutinib. For TCR beta library preparation, roughly 2 micrograms of genomic DNA were extracted from the cryopreserved PBMCs. Longitudinal blood samples from CLL patients on ibrutinib monotherapy underwent high-throughput TCR beta sequencing. The patients were enrolled in a single-center, open-label phase 2 trial of ibrutinib monotherapy.

This chain is built from TRBV27 and TRBJ2-3; D gene: possibly TRBD2, on 5 matching bases. This clonotype was sampled from a human donor with chronic lymphocytic leukemia. The source material was PBMCs, sampled after 12 months of ibrutinib treatment. The bases read TGTGCCAGCAGTCCGCGGGCGTACACAGATACGCAGTATTTT. Translated, this is CASSPRAYTDTQYF.